This TCR beta chain was retrieved from a study of blood T cells in healthy people across ages (dated by TCRdb to about 2015). In the study overall: In model experiments, roughly one uniquely barcoded TCR beta cDNA molecule per two T cells was captured by template switching. Age-related changes in TCR beta repertoire diversity were measured in the study by deep sequencing normalized with unique cDNA molecular identifiers. The donors were split into four age groups: young (average roughly 15 years), middle-aged (roughly 39), aged (roughly 68) and long-lived (roughly 77). Donors of different ages were randomly distributed across sequencing lanes to avoid experimental bias. For two donors (one aged 18 to 30 and one aged 80 or older), the study analyzed two additional independent replicas of 1 million unique cDNA reads from the same blood draw. Study-wide conclusions, independent of this receptor: Because profiling used bulk unsorted PBMCs, naive and antigen-experienced compartments could not be compared conclusively. Because donor CMV infection status was unknown, age-related changes in expanded clonotypes were potentially confounded. Compared with the aged group, the long-lived group had more naive CD4+ T cells, fewer expanded clones and increased TCR diversity, suggesting age selection. There was a strong correlation between observed TCR beta diversity and the percentage of naive T cells measured by flow cytometry. Estimates of total diversity based on one million sequenced T cells were regarded as lower bounds and as underestimates. Observed TCR beta diversity per million T cells fell roughly linearly with age, and a significant reduction was already apparent by age around 39.

The donors were roughly 38 Caucasian individuals from Russia, aged roughly 6 to 100 years, who were systemically healthy. Approximately 11 milliliters of peripheral blood were drawn from each donor into EDTA-treated Vacutainer tubes. PBMCs were isolated by Ficoll-Paque density-gradient centrifugation, with at least 6 million obtained per sample. Trizol reagent was used to extract total RNA from PBMCs, with at least 5.5 micrograms per sample. For every donor, an aliquot of PBMCs went through flow cytometry to measure the percentages of naive CD45RAhigh/CD27high T cells. The sample holds many counts of this clonotype. Its antigen is not yet known. No base quality values were provided; no much bigger clone lies one nucleotide off. Library construction relied on 5' RACE. The reads were generated on an Illumina HiSeq 2500. A second roughly 7 to 11 cycle PCR used a sample-barcoded 5' primer and a J-beta primer mix. A template-switch 5' adaptor carrying 12 random nucleotides introduced a unique molecular identifier onto each TCR beta cDNA molecule. Each sample yielded at least 2.5 million CDR3-containing paired-end reads. The Mint cDNA synthesis kit, primed by a TRBC-specific oligonucleotide, was used to synthesize first-strand cDNA from all RNA. Following uracil-DNA glycosylase treatment, all cDNA underwent a first 18-cycle PCR with the universal primers M1SS and BC2_uni_R. Per the original workflow: Normalization of each sample was performed by random selection of 1 million high-quality reads, each carrying a distinct molecular identifier. Reads sharing molecular identifiers were discarded rather than binned into consensus sequences. CDR3 identification, clonotype clustering and error correction used MiTCR with a Q25 quality threshold and the strictest error-elimination algorithm. A nonparametric unseen species model with Euler transformation was used to estimate a lower bound on total TCR beta diversity. The public reads were quality trimmed at Q25 with fastp and then assembled into clones with MiXCR by TCRdb, keeping productive beta chains. Rows are unified per CDR3 protein, each entry keeping the most common DNA and genes. TCRdb assigned the V and J calls; the authors' analysis was not used. This sample comprises approximately 1.5 million distinct CDR3 sequences, 35% to 45% of them detected only once. Approximately 4% of the sample lies in the top ten.

According to the germline V gene, CDR1 reads ENHRY and CDR2 reads SYGVKD. The V and J ends are trimmed by 5 bases and 2 bases, leaving 9 bases between them. From the cysteine through the phenylalanine, the CDR3 covers 13 amino acids. Solely the CDR3 DNA is kept, with 39 bases framed from the first base. Sequenced material: blood. The TCR was taken from a woman in her late teens or twenties in good health. The chain employs TRBV10-3 and TRBJ1-2; the D gene identity is not certain. In nucleotides, the sequence is TGTGCCATCAGTCCTACAGAGAACTATGGCTACACCTTC. The resulting protein is CAISPTENYGYTF.